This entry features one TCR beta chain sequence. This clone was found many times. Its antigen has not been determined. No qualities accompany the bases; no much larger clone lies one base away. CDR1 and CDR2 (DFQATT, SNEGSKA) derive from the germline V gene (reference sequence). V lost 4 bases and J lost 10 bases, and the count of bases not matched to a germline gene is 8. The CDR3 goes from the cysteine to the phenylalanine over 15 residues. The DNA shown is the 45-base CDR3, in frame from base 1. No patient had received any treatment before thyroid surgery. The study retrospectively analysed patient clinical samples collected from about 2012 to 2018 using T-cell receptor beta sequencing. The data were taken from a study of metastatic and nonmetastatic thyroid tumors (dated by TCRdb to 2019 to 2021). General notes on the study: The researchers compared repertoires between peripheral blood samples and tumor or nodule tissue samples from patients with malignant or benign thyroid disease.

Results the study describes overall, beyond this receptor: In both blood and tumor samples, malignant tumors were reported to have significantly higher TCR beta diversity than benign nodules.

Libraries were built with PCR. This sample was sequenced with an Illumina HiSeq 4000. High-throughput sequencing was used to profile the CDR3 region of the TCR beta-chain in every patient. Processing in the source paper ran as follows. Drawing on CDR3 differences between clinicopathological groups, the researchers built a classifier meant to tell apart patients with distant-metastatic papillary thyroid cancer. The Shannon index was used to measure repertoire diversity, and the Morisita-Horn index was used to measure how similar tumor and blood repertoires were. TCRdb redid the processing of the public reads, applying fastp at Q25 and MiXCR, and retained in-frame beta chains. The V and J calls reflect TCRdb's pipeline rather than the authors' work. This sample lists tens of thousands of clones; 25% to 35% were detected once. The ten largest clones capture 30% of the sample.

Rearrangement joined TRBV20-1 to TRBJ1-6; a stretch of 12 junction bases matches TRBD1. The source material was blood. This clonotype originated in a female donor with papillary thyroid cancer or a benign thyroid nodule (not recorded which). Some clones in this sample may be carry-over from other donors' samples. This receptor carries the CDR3 CSANLPGQGASPLHF. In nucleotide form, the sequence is TGCAGTGCTAACCTACCGGGACAGGGGGCATCACCCCTCCACTTT.